A selection of T cell receptor beta chains follows, all from one sample in a study of CD8 T cells in Susac syndrome. Via MiXCR, TCRdb re-called the immunoSEQ multiplex PCR reads, giving one row per CDR3 protein. The sample holds 75,000 to 80,000 distinct CDR3 sequences, roughly 95% seen once. Sequencing used CD8+ T cells from PBMCs. These receptors originate from a human donor with Susac syndrome. CDR3s include the opening cysteine and the closing phenylalanine or tryptophan. Each record gives: clone size, J gene, V gene, D gene, CDR3 DNA, CDR3 protein. A D gene is named only where the DNA matches it firmly. Only some rows state a clone size, as once, few, many or a class for expanded clones.

clone_size: NA; j_call: TRBJ2-2; v_call: TRBV24-1; d_call: NA; cdr3_nt: TGTGCCACCAGTGATCTAAAAAGCACCGGGGAGCTGTTTTTT; cdr3_aa: CATSDLKSTGELFF
clone_size: NA; j_call: TRBJ2-3; v_call: TRBV7-6; d_call: TRBD2; cdr3_nt: TGTGCCAGCAGCTTAGCGACTAGCGGGGGTCCAGATACGCAGTATTTT; cdr3_aa: CASSLATSGGPDTQYF
clone_size: NA; j_call: TRBJ2-1; v_call: TRBV5-4; d_call: NA; cdr3_nt: TGTGCCAGCAGCTTGAGCGCCCAGGCATTGGAGCAGTTCTTC; cdr3_aa: CASSLSAQALEQFF
clone_size: NA; j_call: TRBJ2-5; v_call: TRBV2; d_call: NA; cdr3_nt: TGTGCCAGCAGTTCAAGGCTTCCGGCCCAGTACTTC; cdr3_aa: CASSSRLPAQYF
clone_size: NA; j_call: TRBJ2-3; v_call: TRBV4-1; d_call: TRBD2; cdr3_nt: TGCGCCAGCAGTCCAGCGGGGGGCACAGATACGCAGTATTTT; cdr3_aa: CASSPAGGTDTQYF
clone_size: NA; j_call: TRBJ1-1; v_call: TRBV6-2/TRBV6-3; d_call: TRBD1; cdr3_nt: TGTGCCAGCAGTTACGGGACAGGGGATGAAGCTTTCTTT; cdr3_aa: CASSYGTGDEAFF
clone_size: NA; j_call: TRBJ2-3; v_call: TRBV2; d_call: TRBD2; cdr3_nt: TGTGCCAGCAGTGGCCCGAGCGGGGGGGACCTCGCGGCAGATACGCAGTATTTT; cdr3_aa: CASSGPSGGDLAADTQYF
clone_size: NA; j_call: TRBJ2-3; v_call: TRBV6-6; d_call: NA; cdr3_nt: TGTGCCAGCGGACCCACAGATACGCAGTATTTT; cdr3_aa: CASGPTDTQYF
clone_size: NA; j_call: TRBJ1-1; v_call: TRBV29-1; d_call: NA; cdr3_nt: TGCAGCGAGGTGGCTTTCGGGAGCACTGAAGCTTTCTTT; cdr3_aa: CSEVAFGSTEAFF
clone_size: NA; j_call: TRBJ2-1; v_call: TRBV30; d_call: NA; cdr3_nt: TGTGCCTGGAGTGTGGGGGACAATGAGCAGTTCTTC; cdr3_aa: CAWSVGDNEQFF
clone_size: NA; j_call: TRBJ2-3; v_call: TRBV9; d_call: TRBD2; cdr3_nt: TGTGCCAGCAGCGTTAGCGGGGGGCCGGATACGCAGTATTTT; cdr3_aa: CASSVSGGPDTQYF
clone_size: NA; j_call: TRBJ1-1; v_call: TRBV13; d_call: NA; cdr3_nt: TGTGCCAGCAGCTTAGGCCTGGAGAACACTGAAGCTTTCTTT; cdr3_aa: CASSLGLENTEAFF
clone_size: NA; j_call: TRBJ2-1; v_call: TRBV28; d_call: NA; cdr3_nt: TGTGCCAGCAGCCTTGAGCCGATATACAATGAGCAGTTCTTC; cdr3_aa: CASSLEPIYNEQFF
clone_size: NA; j_call: TRBJ2-3; v_call: TRBV30; d_call: TRBD2; cdr3_nt: TGTGCCTGGAGTAGCGGGGGGGCCACAGATACGCAGTATTTT; cdr3_aa: CAWSSGGATDTQYF
clone_size: NA; j_call: TRBJ1-2; v_call: TRBV5-1; d_call: NA; cdr3_nt: TGCGCCAGCAGCTTGGAAGAGGGGGTCTATGGCTACACCTTC; cdr3_aa: CASSLEEGVYGYTF
clone_size: NA; j_call: TRBJ2-1; v_call: TRBV12-3/TRBV12-4; d_call: TRBD1; cdr3_nt: TGTGCCAGCAGCGGAACCGGGACAGGCAGTCCAGGGGGACCGCCCAATGAGCAGTTCTTC; cdr3_aa: CASSGTGTGSPGGPPNEQFF
clone_size: NA; j_call: TRBJ1-4; v_call: TRBV19; d_call: TRBD1; cdr3_nt: TGTGCCAGTAGTGCCGGGACAGTTAATGAAAAACTGTTTTTT; cdr3_aa: CASSAGTVNEKLFF
clone_size: NA; j_call: TRBJ1-2; v_call: TRBV11-2; d_call: NA; cdr3_nt: TGTGCCAGCAGCAGCGAACCCCAGGTCCCCGCTAACTATGGCTACACCTTC; cdr3_aa: CASSSEPQVPANYGYTF
clone_size: NA; j_call: TRBJ1-2; v_call: TRBV28; d_call: TRBD1; cdr3_nt: TGTGCCAGCAGTTTAAGCAGGGGGCCTCTAAACTATGGCTACACCTTC; cdr3_aa: CASSLSRGPLNYGYTF
clone_size: NA; j_call: TRBJ2-4; v_call: TRBV6-5; d_call: TRBD2; cdr3_nt: TGTGCTCGTGCCCGGCTAGCGGGAAACATTCAGTACTTC; cdr3_aa: CARARLAGNIQYF
clone_size: NA; j_call: TRBJ2-7; v_call: TRBV24-1; d_call: NA; cdr3_nt: TGTGCCACCAGTGGTTCTCGGTCCTACGAGCAGTACTTC; cdr3_aa: CATSGSRSYEQYF
clone_size: NA; j_call: TRBJ2-1; v_call: TRBV20-1; d_call: TRBD2; cdr3_nt: TGCAGTGCTACCTCGGGGGGGCTGGGCAATGAGCAGTTCTTC; cdr3_aa: CSATSGGLGNEQFF
clone_size: NA; j_call: TRBJ1-1; v_call: TRBV4-1; d_call: NA; cdr3_nt: TGCGCCAGCAGCACGAGCTTCGGCGCTGAAGCTTTCTTT; cdr3_aa: CASSTSFGAEAFF
clone_size: NA; j_call: TRBJ2-3; v_call: TRBV4-1; d_call: NA; cdr3_nt: TGCGCCAGCAGCCTGGCGGCCAGCACAGATACGCAGTATTTT; cdr3_aa: CASSLAASTDTQYF
clone_size: NA; j_call: TRBJ2-3; v_call: TRBV4-2; d_call: TRBD1; cdr3_nt: TGTGCCAGCAGCCCCAGACAGCTACAGGGGACGCAGTATTTT; cdr3_aa: CASSPRQLQGTQYF
clone_size: NA; j_call: TRBJ2-4; v_call: TRBV14; d_call: TRBD1; cdr3_nt: TGTGCCAGCAGCCCGGACAGGGGGCGAGGGGCCAAAAACATTCAGTACTTC; cdr3_aa: CASSPDRGRGAKNIQYF
clone_size: NA; j_call: TRBJ2-1; v_call: TRBV20-1; d_call: NA; cdr3_nt: TGCAGTGCTCTAGCTAGTAGCTCCTACAATGAGCAGTTCTTC; cdr3_aa: CSALASSSYNEQFF
clone_size: NA; j_call: TRBJ2-3; v_call: TRBV6-6; d_call: NA; cdr3_nt: TGTGCCAGCGACCGACTCGTCGGACGGGATACGCAGTATTTT; cdr3_aa: CASDRLVGRDTQYF
clone_size: NA; j_call: TRBJ2-3; v_call: TRBV5-6; d_call: NA; cdr3_nt: TGTGCCAGCAGCTTCAGCGGAGCTAGCACAGATACGCAGTATTTT; cdr3_aa: CASSFSGASTDTQYF
clone_size: NA; j_call: TRBJ2-3; v_call: TRBV28; d_call: NA; cdr3_nt: TGTGCCGTAGGCCGGCAATTTAGCACAGATACGCAGTATTTT; cdr3_aa: CAVGRQFSTDTQYF
clone_size: NA; j_call: TRBJ2-3; v_call: TRBV15; d_call: NA; cdr3_nt: TGTGCCACCAGCAGAGATACGTTCGAGCGGGGCACAGATACGCAGTATTTT; cdr3_aa: CATSRDTFERGTDTQYF
clone_size: NA; j_call: TRBJ1-3; v_call: TRBV7-6; d_call: NA; cdr3_nt: TGTGCCAGCAGTGAACGCCGAAACACCATATATTTT; cdr3_aa: CASSERRNTIYF
clone_size: once; j_call: TRBJ1-6; v_call: TRBV9; d_call: NA; cdr3_nt: TGTGCCGGGTCTGAGACAGCTAATTCACCCCTCCACTTT; cdr3_aa: CAGSETANSPLHF
clone_size: NA; j_call: TRBJ2-7; v_call: TRBV2; d_call: TRBD2; cdr3_nt: TGTGCCAGCAGTGGACTAGCGGGGGCCTACGAGCAGTACTTC; cdr3_aa: CASSGLAGAYEQYF
clone_size: NA; j_call: TRBJ2-3; v_call: TRBV10-3; d_call: NA; cdr3_nt: TGTGCCATCATGTCGGGGGAAAGCACAGATACGCAGTATTTT; cdr3_aa: CAIMSGESTDTQYF
clone_size: NA; j_call: TRBJ2-1; v_call: TRBV5-4; d_call: TRBD2; cdr3_nt: TGTGCCAGCAGCCCCGCCGGACTAGCGGGGATTAACAATGAGCAGTTCTTC; cdr3_aa: CASSPAGLAGINNEQFF
clone_size: NA; j_call: TRBJ2-3; v_call: TRBV14; d_call: TRBD2; cdr3_nt: TGTGCCAGCAGCCAGGGGACTAGAGCCTCAGATACGCAGTATTTT; cdr3_aa: CASSQGTRASDTQYF
clone_size: NA; j_call: TRBJ1-3; v_call: TRBV9; d_call: NA; cdr3_nt: TGTGCCAGCAGCGTTGGAGGGGCGCTCTCTGGAAACACCATATATTTT; cdr3_aa: CASSVGGALSGNTIYF
clone_size: NA; j_call: TRBJ2-3; v_call: TRBV12-3/TRBV12-4; d_call: NA; cdr3_nt: TGTGCCACAAAAAGGAAGGATACGCAGTATTTT; cdr3_aa: CATKRKDTQYF
clone_size: once; j_call: TRBJ1-5; v_call: TRBV12-3/TRBV12-4; d_call: NA; cdr3_nt: TGTGCCAGCAGTTTCAGTGGGTTTGGTCAGCCCCAGCATTTT; cdr3_aa: CASSFSGFGQPQHF
clone_size: NA; j_call: TRBJ2-2; v_call: TRBV2; d_call: TRBD2; cdr3_nt: TGTGCCAGCAGAGCCCAGCGGGGGCGCATTCCTGCGGACACCGGGGAGCTGTTTTTT; cdr3_aa: CASRAQRGRIPADTGELFF
clone_size: NA; j_call: TRBJ2-7; v_call: TRBV10-3; d_call: NA; cdr3_nt: TGTGCCATCAGTGAGTCTAATCTGGCAGCAACAGTCTACGAGCAGTACTTC; cdr3_aa: CAISESNLAATVYEQYF
clone_size: NA; j_call: TRBJ2-2; v_call: TRBV24-1; d_call: NA; cdr3_nt: TGTGCCACCAGTGATTGGGAGACAGCGAACACCGGGGAGCTGTTTTTT; cdr3_aa: CATSDWETANTGELFF
clone_size: NA; j_call: TRBJ2-1; v_call: TRBV7-9; d_call: TRBD2; cdr3_nt: TGTGCCAGCAGCCCCCCTGGGGGGGAGGAGCAGTTCTTC; cdr3_aa: CASSPPGGEEQFF
clone_size: NA; j_call: TRBJ2-1; v_call: TRBV20-1; d_call: TRBD1; cdr3_nt: TGCAGTGCTAGAAAGGACAGGGGGGGGTATGGCTCCTACAATGAGCAGTTCTTC; cdr3_aa: CSARKDRGGYGSYNEQFF
clone_size: NA; j_call: TRBJ1-1; v_call: TRBV7-9; d_call: NA; cdr3_nt: TGTGCCAGCAGCTTAGCAAGGACAAGGAACACTGAAGCTTTCTTT; cdr3_aa: CASSLARTRNTEAFF
clone_size: NA; j_call: TRBJ1-2; v_call: TRBV29-1; d_call: NA; cdr3_nt: TGCAGCGTTGATGGGGGCTACACCTTC; cdr3_aa: CSVDGGYTF
clone_size: once; j_call: TRBJ2-1; v_call: TRBV2; d_call: NA; cdr3_nt: TGTGCCAGCAGTGACCTGTACAATGAGCAGTTCTTC; cdr3_aa: CASSDLYNEQFF
clone_size: NA; j_call: TRBJ1-2; v_call: TRBV9; d_call: NA; cdr3_nt: TGTGCCAGCAGCGGGTTACAGCCCTATTATGGCTACACCTTC; cdr3_aa: CASSGLQPYYGYTF
clone_size: NA; j_call: TRBJ2-5; v_call: TRBV28; d_call: TRBD1; cdr3_nt: TGTGCCAGCATCCAAGAGAGGGGGCGTTGGGAGACCCAGTACTTC; cdr3_aa: CASIQERGRWETQYF
clone_size: once; j_call: TRBJ2-6; v_call: TRBV7-6; d_call: NA; cdr3_nt: TGTGCCAGCAGCTTACAGCGGATGAGCTCTGGGGCCAACGTCCTGACTTTC; cdr3_aa: CASSLQRMSSGANVLTF
clone_size: NA; j_call: TRBJ1-1; v_call: TRBV15; d_call: NA; cdr3_nt: TGTGCCACCAGCAGAGGTTCGACTGAAGCTTTCTTT; cdr3_aa: CATSRGSTEAFF
clone_size: NA; j_call: TRBJ2-1; v_call: TRBV7-9; d_call: NA; cdr3_nt: TGTGCCAGCAGCTCCCGACAGAGCTCCTACAATGAGCAGTTCTTC; cdr3_aa: CASSSRQSSYNEQFF
clone_size: NA; j_call: TRBJ2-5; v_call: TRBV5-6; d_call: NA; cdr3_nt: TGTGCCAGCAGCTTGGTGGGGTTGCAAGGAGAGACCCAGTACTTC; cdr3_aa: CASSLVGLQGETQYF
clone_size: NA; j_call: TRBJ2-4; v_call: TRBV5-1; d_call: TRBD1; cdr3_nt: TGCGCCAGCAGCTTGGTTGGACAGGGAGTTGCCAAAAACATTCAGTACTTC; cdr3_aa: CASSLVGQGVAKNIQYF
clone_size: NA; j_call: TRBJ2-4; v_call: TRBV20-1; d_call: NA; cdr3_nt: TGCAGTGCTAGAAAGATAGAGGCCAAAAACATTCAGTACTTC; cdr3_aa: CSARKIEAKNIQYF
clone_size: NA; j_call: TRBJ2-1; v_call: TRBV24-1; d_call: NA; cdr3_nt: TGTGCCACCAGTGATTTGAAGGGGATGGATGAGCAGTTCTTC; cdr3_aa: CATSDLKGMDEQFF
clone_size: NA; j_call: TRBJ2-7; v_call: TRBV5-5; d_call: TRBD1; cdr3_nt: TGTGCCAGCAGATCAACGGGGGACAGGGCAAAGCAATACTTC; cdr3_aa: CASRSTGDRAKQYF
clone_size: NA; j_call: TRBJ2-3; v_call: TRBV11-2; d_call: NA; cdr3_nt: TGTGCCAGCAGTTTTGGGCCCAAGCCCGATACGCAGTATTTT; cdr3_aa: CASSFGPKPDTQYF
clone_size: NA; j_call: TRBJ2-3; v_call: TRBV29-1; d_call: NA; cdr3_nt: TGCAGCGTTAACTCAGATACGCAGTATTTT; cdr3_aa: CSVNSDTQYF